A single TCR beta chain is shown here with its context. Preparation of the TCRbeta library was carried out with unique molecular identifiers. One entry per CDR3 protein results from TCRdb running MiXCR on the PCR reads. The data show about 980,000 distinct CDR3 sequences, about 31% seen once. This entry comes from a study of T-cell reconstitution after alpha-beta-depleted transplantation in children. Germline V lookup: CDR1 SNHLY, CDR2 FYNNEI. This CDR3 region has 17 residues. V was shortened by 4 bases and J by 4 bases, with 21 bases between the two germline ends. Sequencing was performed on PBMCs, mostly from graft donor cells, taken 360 days after TCRalphabeta/CD19-depleted stem cell transplant. The chain has TRBV2 and TRBJ2-3; maybe TRBD1 (6 bases). The source is a boy younger than two who had a stem cell transplant for SCID, so the T cells may come from the graft donor. In nucleotides, the CDR3 is TGTGCCAGCAGTGTCAGGACAGAGCCGTACTGGGCAGATACGCAGTATTTT. Translation gives CASSVRTEPYWADTQYF.